This TCR beta chain was captured in a study of shared clonotypes between healthy human individuals (dated by TCRdb to 2020 to 2022). Study-level background: A couple of women and a few men aged 18 to 49 years were included in the cohort. For each donor, CD4 naive and CD4 memory were each given three plates, CD8 naive was given two plates, and CD8 memory was given one plate. The study deeply sequenced blood TCR repertoires of about 5 healthy adults to estimate repertoire size and the extent of clonotype sharing between individuals. To increase sequencing depth and limit assay-specific biases, TCR repertoire library preparation and sequencing were carried out by different laboratories using diverse techniques. Between about 0.8 and 9 billion PBMCs per donor were obtained by leukapheresis.

Comments on this clone: The target of this receptor is not known. No per-base quality is available; no much larger clone lies one base away.

Results and caveats for the whole study, not just this receptor: Larger estimated clonotype richness was generally found for naive subsets than for memory subsets. When a few donors were compared, the shared fraction of clonotypes was about 5.2% for naive CD4, roughly 3.4% for naive CD8, 2% to 2.5% for memory CD4, and about 0.36% for memory CD8. Based on pairwise subsampling, the degree of clonotype sharing among donors was expected to be affected by sequencing depth. Sampling was restricted to blood, and TCR repertoires in tissues likely differ from the TCR repertoires found in blood. Because the study included only a small number of donors, the genetic and exposure-history diversity represented was limited. Higher generation probabilities were observed for clonotypes shared by all four sorted-subset donors than for non-shared clonotypes. Even with the large sequencing depth, rarefaction of the sorted-subset datasets indicated that sequencing was incomplete.

For the CD8 naive samples, CD45RO-negative cells were positively selected for CCR7, yielding a CD45RA+CCR7+ population from which TemRA cells were excluded. The donors were healthy, HIV-negative adults with no recently reported acute infections or vaccinations. Every donor was a Caucasian adult residing in Nashville, Tennessee, USA. Blood was collected by leukapheresis, and PBMCs were isolated by Ficoll-Histopaque density gradient centrifugation and then cryopreserved in liquid nitrogen vapor phase. Analytical flow cytometry was used to check the purity and quantity of each magnetically sorted T cell population. Each sorted fraction had its genomic DNA isolated and then quantified by UV absorbance on a Nanodrop 2000c. Using the deep immunoSEQ assay, multiplex PCR amplified TCR CDR3 regions from genomic DNA. Extracted genomic DNA from each cell subset was spread evenly across all wells of several immunoSEQ 96-well plates, with each plate serving as a replicate. Each replicate PCR for sorted subsets received around 0.2 ug genomic DNA, equal to roughly 29,000 T cell genomes. The purified libraries were quantified using a Qubit 3.0 fluorometer, sized with a Bioanalyzer 2100, and then quantified again using the KAPA Library Quantification kit. Every immunoSEQ 96-well plate was sequenced on a dedicated single-read 150-cycle Illumina NextSeq 550 flow cell. As for the authors' bioinformatics: Because the immunoSEQ output held only junctional sequences and lacked quality scores, the filtering could not match the filtering applied to full-length reads. Sequences were annotated with PyIR, a Python wrapper for IgBLAST v1.9, using IMGT germline references to assign V/J genes and CDR3. Reads were removed for weak V/J assignments (E-value above 1e-6), missing CDR3, stop codons, out-of-frame junctions, or ambiguous translated residues. V3J clonotypes were defined as sequences sharing an identical inferred V gene, J gene, and CDR3 amino acid sequence. The percentage overlap between two repertoires was calculated by dividing the number of shared unique clonotypes by the size of the smaller repertoire. Three approaches were used to assess repertoire richness: RTK rarefaction, the Chao1 estimator, and Recon v2.1 estimates of unobserved clonotypes. For all TCRbeta clonotypes obtained by the gDNA method from a few donors, generation probabilities were computed with OLGA. TCRdb stores this immuneACCESS table with in-frame sequences only. Part of the clones is absent; in the studies checked, under half of the shortfall reflects unresolved V genes, and no reason is known for the rest. Clone size and the V and J calls come from that table; the DNA yielded D and trimming. The sample records about 2.1 million clones, 80% to 95% of which are singletons. Around 1.8% of the sample lies in the top ten.

The germline V gene encodes CDR1 MGHRA and CDR2 YSYEKL. Measured from the cysteine to the phenylalanine, the CDR3 is 19 residues long. CDR3 DNA only is kept here, 57 bases in frame from base 1. At the junction V is shortened by 5 bases and J by 4 bases, with 26 bases in between. This chain is built from TRBV4-1 and TRBJ2-2, and TRBD1 may be the D gene, going by 5 matching bases. The sample consisted of naive CD8+ T cells from PBMCs. This specimen's cell subset or site label, interpreted: CD45RA+CCR7+. The receptor was derived from a young man in good health. Some clones in this sample may be carry-over from other donors' samples. The DNA reads as follows: TGCGCCAGCAGCTGGAACGGCAGGGAAGGCTCTTCGGCCACCGGGGAGCTGTTTTTT. Translated, it reads CASSWNGREGSSATGELFF.